This TCR beta chain is from a study of cytomegalovirus exposure and HLA in healthy donors. Points from the study as a whole: Among CMV-associated TCR beta chains, most appeared HLA-restricted in a later analysis. Previous analysis showed most TCR beta V segments were productive about 87% or about 30% of the time. Fewer N-insertions than the roughly 630-donor mean were reportedly shown by an Asian-associated ancestry cluster in a later analysis.

Concerning this clone itself: Antigen specificity is unknown.

This CDR3 comprises 15 residues. Germline V lookup: CDR1 MDHEN, CDR2 SYDVKM. V shed 7 bases and J 5 bases; nucleotides not matched to a gene: 12. The PCR made use of 60 Vbeta and 13 Jbeta primers. The protocol was immunoSEQ multiplex PCR, while the TCRdb copy is restricted to in-frame clones and leaves out a portion. This repertoire shows about 190,000 clones, around 85% found once; its top ten account for 6.3%. The V gene is TRBV28, the J gene TRBJ1-1; 8 bases are a match to TRBD1. Input material: PBMCs. The TCR was taken from a man aged 35 to 55 in good health and CMV-seropositive. DNA of the CDR3: TGTGCCAGCAACCCCTCGACCAGGGGGCTAACTGAAGCTTTCTTT. Translation gives CASNPSTRGLTEAFF. Supplemented by reference TRBV28 and TRBJ1-1, the full variable domain reads DVKVTQSSRYLVKRTGEKVFLECVQDMDHENMFWYRQDPGLGLRLIYFSYDVKMKEKGDIPEGYSVSREKKERFSLILESASTNQTSMYLCASNPSTRGLTEAFFGQGTRLTVV.